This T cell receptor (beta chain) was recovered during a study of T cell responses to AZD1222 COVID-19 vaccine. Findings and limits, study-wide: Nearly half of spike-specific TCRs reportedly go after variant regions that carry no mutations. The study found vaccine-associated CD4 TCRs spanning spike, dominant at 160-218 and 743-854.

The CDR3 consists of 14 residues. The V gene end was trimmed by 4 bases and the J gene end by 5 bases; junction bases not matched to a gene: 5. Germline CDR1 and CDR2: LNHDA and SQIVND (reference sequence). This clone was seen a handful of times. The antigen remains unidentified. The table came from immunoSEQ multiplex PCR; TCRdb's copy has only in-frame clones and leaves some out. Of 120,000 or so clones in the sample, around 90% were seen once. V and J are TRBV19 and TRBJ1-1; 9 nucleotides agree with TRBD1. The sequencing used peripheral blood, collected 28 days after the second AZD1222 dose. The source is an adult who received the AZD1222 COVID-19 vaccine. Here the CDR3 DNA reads TGTGCCAGTAGTACACAGGGGGCGCGAACTGAAGCTTTCTTT. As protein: CASSTQGARTEAFF.